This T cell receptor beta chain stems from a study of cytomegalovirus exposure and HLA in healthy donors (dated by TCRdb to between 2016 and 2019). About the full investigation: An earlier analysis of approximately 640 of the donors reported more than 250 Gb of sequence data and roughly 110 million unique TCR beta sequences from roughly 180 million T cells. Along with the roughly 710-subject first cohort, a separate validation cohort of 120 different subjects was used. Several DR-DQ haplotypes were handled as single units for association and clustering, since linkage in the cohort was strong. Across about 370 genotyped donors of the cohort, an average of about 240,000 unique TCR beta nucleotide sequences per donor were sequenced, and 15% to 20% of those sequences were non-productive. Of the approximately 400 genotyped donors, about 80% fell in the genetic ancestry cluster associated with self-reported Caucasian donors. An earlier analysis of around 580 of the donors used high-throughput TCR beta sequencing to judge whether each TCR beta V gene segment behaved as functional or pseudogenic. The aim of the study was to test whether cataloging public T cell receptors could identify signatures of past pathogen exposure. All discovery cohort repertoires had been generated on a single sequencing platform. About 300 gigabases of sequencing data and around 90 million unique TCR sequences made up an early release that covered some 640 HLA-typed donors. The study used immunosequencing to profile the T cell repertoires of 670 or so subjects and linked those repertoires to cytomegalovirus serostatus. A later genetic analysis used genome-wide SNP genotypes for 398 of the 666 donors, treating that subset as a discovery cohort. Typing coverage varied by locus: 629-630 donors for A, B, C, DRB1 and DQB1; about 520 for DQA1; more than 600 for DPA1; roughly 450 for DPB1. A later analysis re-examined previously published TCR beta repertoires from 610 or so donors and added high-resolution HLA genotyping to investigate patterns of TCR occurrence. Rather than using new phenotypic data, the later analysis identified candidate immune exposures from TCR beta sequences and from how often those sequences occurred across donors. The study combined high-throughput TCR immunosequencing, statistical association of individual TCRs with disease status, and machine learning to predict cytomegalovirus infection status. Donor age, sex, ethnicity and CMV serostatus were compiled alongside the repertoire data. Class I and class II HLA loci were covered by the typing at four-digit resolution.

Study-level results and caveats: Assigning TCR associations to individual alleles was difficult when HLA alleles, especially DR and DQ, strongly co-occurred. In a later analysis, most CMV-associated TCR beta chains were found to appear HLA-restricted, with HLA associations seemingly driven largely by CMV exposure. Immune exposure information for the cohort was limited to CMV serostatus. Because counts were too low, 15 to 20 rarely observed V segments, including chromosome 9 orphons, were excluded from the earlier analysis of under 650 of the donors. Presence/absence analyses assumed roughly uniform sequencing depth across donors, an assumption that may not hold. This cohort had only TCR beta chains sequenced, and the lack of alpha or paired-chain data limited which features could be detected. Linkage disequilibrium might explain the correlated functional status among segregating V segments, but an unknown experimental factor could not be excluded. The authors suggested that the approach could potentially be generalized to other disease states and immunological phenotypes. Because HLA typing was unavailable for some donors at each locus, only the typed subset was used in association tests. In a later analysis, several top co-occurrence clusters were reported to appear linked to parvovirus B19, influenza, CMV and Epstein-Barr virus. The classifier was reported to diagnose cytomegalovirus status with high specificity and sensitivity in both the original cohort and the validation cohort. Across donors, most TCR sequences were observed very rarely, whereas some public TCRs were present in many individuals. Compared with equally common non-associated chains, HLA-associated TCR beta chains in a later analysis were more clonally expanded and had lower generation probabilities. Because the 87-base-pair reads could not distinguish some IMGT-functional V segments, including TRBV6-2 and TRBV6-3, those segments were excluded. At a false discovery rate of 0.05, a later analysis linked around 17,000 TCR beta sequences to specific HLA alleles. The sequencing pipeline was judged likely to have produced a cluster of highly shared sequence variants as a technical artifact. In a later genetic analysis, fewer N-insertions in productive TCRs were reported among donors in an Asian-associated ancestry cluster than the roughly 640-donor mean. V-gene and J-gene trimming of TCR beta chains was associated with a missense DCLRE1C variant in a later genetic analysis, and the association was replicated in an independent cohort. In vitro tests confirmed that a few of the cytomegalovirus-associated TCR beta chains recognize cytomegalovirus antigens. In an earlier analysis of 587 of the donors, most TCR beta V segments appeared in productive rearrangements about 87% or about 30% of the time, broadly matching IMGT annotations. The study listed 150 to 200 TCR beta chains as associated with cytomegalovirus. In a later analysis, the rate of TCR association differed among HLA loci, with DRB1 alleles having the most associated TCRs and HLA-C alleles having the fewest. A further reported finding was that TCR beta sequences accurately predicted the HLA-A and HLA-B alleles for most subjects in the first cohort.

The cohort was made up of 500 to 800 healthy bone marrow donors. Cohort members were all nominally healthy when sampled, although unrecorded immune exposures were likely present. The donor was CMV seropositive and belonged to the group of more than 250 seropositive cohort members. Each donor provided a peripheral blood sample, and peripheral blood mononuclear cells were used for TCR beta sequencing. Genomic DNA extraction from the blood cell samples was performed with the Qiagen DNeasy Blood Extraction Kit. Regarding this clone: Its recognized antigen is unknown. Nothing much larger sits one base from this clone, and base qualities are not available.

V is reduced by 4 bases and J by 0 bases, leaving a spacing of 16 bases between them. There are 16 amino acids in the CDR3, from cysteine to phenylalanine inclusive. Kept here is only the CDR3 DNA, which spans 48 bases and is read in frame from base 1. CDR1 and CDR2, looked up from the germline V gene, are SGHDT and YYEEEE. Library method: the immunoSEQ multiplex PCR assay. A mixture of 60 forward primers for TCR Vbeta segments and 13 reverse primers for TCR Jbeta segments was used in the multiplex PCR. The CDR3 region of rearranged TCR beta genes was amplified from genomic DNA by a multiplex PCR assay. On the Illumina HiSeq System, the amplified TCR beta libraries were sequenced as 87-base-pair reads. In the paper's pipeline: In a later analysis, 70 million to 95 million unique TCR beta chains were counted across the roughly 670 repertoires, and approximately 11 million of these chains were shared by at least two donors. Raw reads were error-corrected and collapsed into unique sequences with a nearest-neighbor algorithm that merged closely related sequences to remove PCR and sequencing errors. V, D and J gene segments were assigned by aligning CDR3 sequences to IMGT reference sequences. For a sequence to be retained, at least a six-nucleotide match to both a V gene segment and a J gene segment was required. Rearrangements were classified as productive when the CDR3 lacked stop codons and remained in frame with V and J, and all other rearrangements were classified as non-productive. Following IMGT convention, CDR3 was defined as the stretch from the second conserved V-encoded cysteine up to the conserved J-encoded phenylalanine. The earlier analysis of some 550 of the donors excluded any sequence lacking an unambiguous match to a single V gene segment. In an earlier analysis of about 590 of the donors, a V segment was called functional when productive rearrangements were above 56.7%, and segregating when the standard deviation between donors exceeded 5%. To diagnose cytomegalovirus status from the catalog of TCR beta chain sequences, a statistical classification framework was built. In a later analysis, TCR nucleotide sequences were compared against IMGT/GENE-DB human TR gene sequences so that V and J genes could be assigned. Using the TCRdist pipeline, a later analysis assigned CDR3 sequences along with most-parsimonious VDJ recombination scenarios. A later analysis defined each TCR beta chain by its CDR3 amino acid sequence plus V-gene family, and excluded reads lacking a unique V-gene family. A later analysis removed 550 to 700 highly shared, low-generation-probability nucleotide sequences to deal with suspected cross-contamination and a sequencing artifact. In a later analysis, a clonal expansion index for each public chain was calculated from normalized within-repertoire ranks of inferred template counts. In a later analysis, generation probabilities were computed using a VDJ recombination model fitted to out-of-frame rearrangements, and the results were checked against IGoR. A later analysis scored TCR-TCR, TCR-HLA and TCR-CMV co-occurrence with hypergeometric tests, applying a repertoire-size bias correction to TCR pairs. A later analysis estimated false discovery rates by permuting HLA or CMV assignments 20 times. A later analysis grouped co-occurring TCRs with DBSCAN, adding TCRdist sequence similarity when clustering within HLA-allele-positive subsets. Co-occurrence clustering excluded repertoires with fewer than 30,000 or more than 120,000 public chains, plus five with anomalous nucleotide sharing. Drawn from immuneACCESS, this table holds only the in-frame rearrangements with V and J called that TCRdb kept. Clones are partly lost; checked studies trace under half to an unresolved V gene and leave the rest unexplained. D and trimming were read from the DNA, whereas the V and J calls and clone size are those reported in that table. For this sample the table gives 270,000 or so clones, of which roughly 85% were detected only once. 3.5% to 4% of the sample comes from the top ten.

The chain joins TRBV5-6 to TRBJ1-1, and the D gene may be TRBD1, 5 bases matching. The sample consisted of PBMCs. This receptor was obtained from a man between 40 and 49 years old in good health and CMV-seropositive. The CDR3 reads CASSLTEGPMNTEAFF. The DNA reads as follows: TGTGCCAGCAGCCTGACGGAGGGGCCGATGAACACTGAAGCTTTCTTT.